The table lists the clone carrying this T cell receptor beta chain with many counts. The data belong to a study of T-cell reconstitution after alpha-beta-depleted transplantation in children. This CDR3 is 14 amino acids long. J gave up 2 bases and V 4 bases, and 1 base lay outside the gene matches. Germline CDR1 is KGHDR and CDR2 is SFDVKD. For TCRbeta, the library was prepared with unique molecular identifiers. TCRdb redid the calling of the PCR reads with MiXCR, one entry per CDR3 protein. Seen here are 150,000 to 200,000 distinct CDR3 sequences, 6.5% to 7.5% observed once, and the top ten hold over 2.5%.

Sample: PBMCs from the stem cell graft donor, taken from the stem cell graft. The gene calls are TRBV24-1 and TRBJ2-1, with TRBD1 identical over 7 bases. The origin of this receptor is a human donor who donated a stem cell graft to a child with Wiskott-Aldrich syndrome. Here the CDR3 reads CATSDTGAYNEQFF. The CDR3 region has the DNA TGTGCCACCAGTGACACAGGGGCCTACAATGAGCAGTTCTTC.